Listed here are 27 T cell receptor beta chains from one sample, sequenced in a study of shared clonotypes between healthy human individuals. TCRdb keeps only in-frame clones here, not all; method: immunoSEQ multiplex PCR. The data show about 2 million clones, about 95% seen once. The naive CD8 population came from CD45RO-negative cells selected for CCR7, without terminally differentiated effector memory CD45RA+ cells. Input material: naive CD8+ T cells sorted from blood. The source of these receptors is a man between 18 and 35 years old in good health.

The V call is TRBV12-5, the J call TRBJ2-7; 10 bases align to TRBD2. Germline CDR1 and CDR2: LGHNT and FRNRAP. The CDR3 consists of 14 residues. Unmatched junction bases numbered 4, after V lost 6 bases and J lost 2 bases. This CDR3 reads CASGISGRTYEQYF. Here the CDR3 DNA reads TGTGCTAGTGGAATTAGCGGGAGGACCTACGAGCAGTACTTC.

This sequence joins TRBV10-2 and TRBJ2-7; TRBD1 matches at 9 bases. This CDR3 has 15 residues. V gave up 8 bases and J gave up 2 bases; unmatched junction bases: 10. The germline gives CDR1 WSHSY, CDR2 SAAADI. DNA for the CDR3: TGCGCCAGCGGAACCACAGGGGGCTCTCCCTACGAGCAGTACTTC. The encoded protein is CASGTTGGSPYEQYF.

The V and J genes are TRBV11-3 and TRBJ2-2; no clear D gene. CDR1 is SGHNT and CDR2 is YENEEA in the germline V gene. The CDR3 extends over 15 amino acids. The V end lost 3 bases, the J end lost 0 bases, and 8 bases lay between the germline ends. CDR3 DNA: TGTGCCAGCAGCTTTAGAACAGCGAACACCGGGGAGCTGTTTTTT. It codes for CASSFRTANTGELFF.

The chain recombines TRBV10-3 with TRBJ2-2, with 7 bases that match TRBD1. Germline lookup yields CDR1 ENHRY and CDR2 SYGVKD. V lost 2 bases and J lost 1; bases outside the gene matches: 1. This CDR3 spans 15 amino acids. The DNA for the CDR3 is TGTGCCATCAGTGAGGCAGGGGGGAACACCGGGGAGCTGTTTTTT. The encoded protein is CAISEAGGNTGELFF.

J is TRBJ2-7 and V is TRBV4-1, with 7 bases fitting TRBD1. Trimming at V came to 5 bases and at J to 3 bases, leaving 7 bases not matched to a gene. Germline loops: CDR1 MGHRA, CDR2 YSYEKL. The CDR3 runs to 14 residues. In DNA form, the CDR3 reads TGCGCCAGCAGCTCGGGACAGATCTTCTACGAGCAGTACTTC. Translating it yields CASSSGQIFYEQYF.

V is TRBV10-2 and J is TRBJ1-1, with 12 bases aligning to TRBD1. This CDR3 has 16 amino acids. V lost 2 bases and J lost 2; bases outside the gene matches: 3. Germline values: CDR1 WSHSY, CDR2 SAAADI. This CDR3 reads CASSEPGTGGNTEAFF. The CDR3 DNA reads TGCGCCAGCAGTGAGCCAGGGACAGGGGGCAACACTGAAGCTTTCTTT.

The chain joins TRBV9 to TRBJ1-1; TRBD1 might be the D (6 bases). CDR1 and CDR2 (germline): SGDLS, YYNGEE. Trimming removed 0 bases at V and 5 bases at J, with 11 bases between. This CDR3 is 14 amino acids long. CDR3 bases: TGTGCCAGCAGCGTAGGATACACAGGGACTGAAGCTTTCTTT. It codes for CASSVGYTGTEAFF.

V gene TRBV5-1 combines with J gene TRBJ2-7; 10 bases align to TRBD1. With 4 bases clipped from V and 5 bases from J, the junction kept 9 bases outside the gene matches. Germline V gene sequence: CDR1 SGHRS, CDR2 YFSETQ. The CDR3 sequence is 15 residues long. CDR3 sequence (DNA): TGCGCCAGCAGCGGTCCGGGACAGGGGATCGACGAGCAGTACTTC. Its protein is CASSGPGQGIDEQYF.

This rearrangement joins TRBV9 to TRBJ2-1; D is ambiguous. The length of the CDR3 is 13 residues. CDR1 and CDR2 from the germline V gene are SGDLS and YYNGEE. V lost 1 base to trimming and J lost 8 bases, with 10 bases between them. For the CDR3, the DNA is TGTGCCAGCAGCGTAAGGGATTGGGATGAGCAGTTCTTC. Its translation is CASSVRDWDEQFF.

The chain is built from TRBV11-3 and TRBJ2-3; 8 nucleotides line up with TRBD2. Germline CDR1 SGHNT, CDR2 YENEEA. This CDR3 region has 17 residues. J was trimmed by 3 bases and V by 0 bases; bases with no gene match: 8. In DNA form, the CDR3 reads TGTGCCAGCAGCTTAGAAGACGGGACTAGAAAGACAGATACGCAGTATTTT. This translates into CASSLEDGTRKTDTQYF.

This clone showed up just once. This sequence joins TRBV6-4 and TRBJ2-2; TRBD2 aligns across 7 bases. This CDR3 region has 15 residues. The V and J ends lost 6 bases and 5 bases, in that order; junction bases with no gene match: 9. Germline assignment: CDR1 MRHNA and CDR2 SNTAGT. CDR3: CASSAGTTPTGELFF. The CDR3, as DNA: TGTGCCAGCAGCGCCGGGACTACGCCAACCGGGGAGCTGTTTTTT.

The J gene is TRBJ2-3, the V gene TRBV7-3; the D is unclear. The CDR3 totals 14 residues. V lost 5 bases and J lost 2, with 11 bases in between. Germline V gene lookup returns CDR1 SGHTA and CDR2 FQGTGA. CDR3 sequence reads: CASSPKAFTDTQYF. In DNA, the CDR3 is TGTGCCAGCAGCCCTAAAGCTTTCACAGATACGCAGTATTTT.

The chain joins TRBV29-1 to TRBJ2-1; 12 bases map to TRBD2. J lost 0 bases, V lost 1 base, and 4 bases had no gene match. The CDR3 covers 17 residues. Germline V CDR1 and CDR2: SQVTM, ANQGSEA. The CDR3 DNA sequence: TGCAGCGTTGAAGGACTAGCGGGAGACTCCTCCTACAATGAGCAGTTCTTC. Translation gives CSVEGLAGDSSYNEQFF.

The chain is built from TRBV5-6 and TRBJ2-7; D perhaps matches TRBD1 (6 bases). The length of the CDR3 is 16 residues. Germline CDR1 reads SGHDT; CDR2 reads YYEEEE. The V gene lost 3 bases and the J gene lost 2 bases, with 18 bases spanning the gap. The CDR3 reads CASSSSLGQWTYEQYF. The CDR3 nucleotides are TGTGCCAGCAGCTCTTCCTTAGGACAGTGGACCTACGAGCAGTACTTC.

A remark on this clone: Other DNA sequences in the sample encode the same CDR3. This chain links TRBV27 with TRBJ1-1; D might be TRBD1 (5 bases). Trimming removed 2 bases from V and 0 bases from J, with 7 bases in between. The CDR3 contains 14 residues. Germline CDR1 MNHEY, CDR2 SMNVEV (reference sequence). The CDR3 DNA reads TGTGCCAGCAGTTTACGGGGGATGAACACTGAAGCTTTCTTT. It is translated as CASSLRGMNTEAFF.

This clone has only a few counts. This chain joins TRBV19 and TRBJ2-1; D is undetermined. The CDR3 loop spans 11 amino acids. The V gene lost 3 bases and the J gene lost 4 bases, with 1 base spanning the gap. The germline gives CDR1 LNHDA, CDR2 SQIVND (reference sequence). Here the CDR3 DNA reads TGTGCCAGTAGTATGTACAATGAGCAGTTCTTC. Amino acid sequence: CASSMYNEQFF.

This rearrangement joins TRBV6-1 to TRBJ1-1, with TRBD1 matching 7 bases. This CDR3 comprises 14 residues. V was clipped by 2 bases and J by 4 bases; unmatched bases: 4. The germline V gene encodes CDR1 MNHNS and CDR2 SASEGT. The CDR3 sequence: CASSETGVITEAFF. CDR3 nucleotides: TGTGCCAGCAGTGAAACAGGGGTTATCACTGAAGCTTTCTTT.

The rearrangement links TRBV29-1 to TRBJ2-7; D gene uncertain. The V end lost 1 base, the J end lost 1 base, and 8 bases lay between the germline ends. This CDR3 comprises 13 residues. CDR1 and CDR2 from the germline V gene are SQVTM and ANQGSEA. The CDR3 loop reads CSVEGPESYEQYF. The CDR3 DNA sequence: TGCAGCGTTGAAGGCCCAGAATCCTACGAGCAGTACTTC.

V gene TRBV6-1 combines with J gene TRBJ2-7, with 10 positions matching TRBD2. V shed 3 bases, J shed 3 bases, and the junction held 14 bases outside the gene matches. This CDR3 contains 18 residues. Germline V gene data show CDR1 as MNHNS and CDR2 as SASEGT. The CDR3 sequence is CASSEWLAGASPFYEQYF. The CDR3 coding sequence is TGTGCCAGCAGTGAGTGGCTAGCGGGGGCCAGCCCCTTCTACGAGCAGTACTTC.

V and J are TRBV5-1 and TRBJ2-2; D unresolved. The CDR3 spans 15 residues. The V end was cut by 1 base, the J end by 6 bases, with 13 bases between. From germline, CDR1 is SGHRS and CDR2 YFSETQ. The CDR3 loop reads CASSLSFSVPGELFF. The CDR3 nucleotides read TGCGCCAGCAGCTTGAGTTTCTCGGTACCCGGGGAGCTGTTTTTT.

The chain uses TRBV13 and TRBJ2-7, with 7 bases fitting TRBD1. This CDR3 comprises 14 residues. Germline lookup yields CDR1 PRHDT and CDR2 FYEKMQ (reference sequence). Trimming cost V 4 bases and J 2 bases; bases outside gene matches: 5. This CDR3 reads CASSSPDRTYEQYF. The CDR3 DNA sequence: TGTGCCAGCAGCTCCCCGGACAGGACCTACGAGCAGTACTTC.

The chain carries TRBV27 and TRBJ2-7; TRBD2 matches 9 bases. The CDR3 consists of 17 residues. J gave up 5 bases and V 3 bases, and 14 bases lay outside the gene matches. Looked up from germline, CDR1 is MNHEY and CDR2 is SMNVEV (reference sequence). The CDR3 loop reads CASSFVGGRAPLDEQYF. DNA for the CDR3: TGTGCCAGCAGTTTTGTGGGCGGGAGGGCCCCGTTGGACGAGCAGTACTTC.

This chain connects TRBV6-5 to TRBJ2-7, with TRBD2 as a possible D gene (7 bases). Trimming stripped 9 bases from V and 4 bases from J, with 16 bases between. In germline, CDR1 is MNHEY, CDR2 SVGAGI. This CDR3 is 13 amino acids long. CDR3 nucleotides: TGTGCCAGTACAGAGGGGGAGGGATACGAGCAGTACTTC. This codes for CASTEGEGYEQYF.

In this sample, this clone turned up once. V and J are TRBV6-6 and TRBJ1-1, with D unresolved. V lost 0 bases and J lost 4, with 12 bases in between. Germline V gene lookup returns CDR1 MNHNY and CDR2 SVGAGI (reference sequence). The CDR3 runs 15 residues. The CDR3 DNA reads as TGTGCCAGCAGTTACTCGGGCGGGTCTAGCACTGAAGCTTTCTTT. Its translation is CASSYSGGSSTEAFF.

The chain recombines TRBV5-4 with TRBJ2-7; D perhaps matches TRBD2 (5 bases). The CDR3 loop spans 15 amino acids. V lost 1 base to trimming and J lost 4 bases, with 15 bases between them. In germline, CDR1 is SGHNT, CDR2 YYREEE (reference sequence). The CDR3 here is CASSLSAGVGYEQYF. In DNA form, the CDR3 reads TGTGCCAGCAGCTTGTCTGCCGGGGTCGGGTACGAGCAGTACTTC.

The CDR3 here is CASSRLAGAYEQYF. The CDR3 DNA sequence: TGTGCCAGCAGCAGACTAGCGGGAGCCTACGAGCAGTACTTC. The chain employs TRBV21-1 and TRBJ2-7; the D call in the table, TRBD2, was not verified against the DNA. TRBV21-1 is designated a pseudogene. CDR3 size: 14 residues.

This clone occurred once. The chain is built from TRBV4-1 and TRBJ2-3; D call uncertain. V was trimmed by 0 bases and J by 7 bases, leaving 11 bases between them. This CDR3 comprises 14 residues. Germline-derived CDR1 and CDR2 are MGHRA and YSYEKL. In nucleotides, the CDR3 is TGCGCCAGCAGCCAAGACCGGAGCTTAAATACGCAGTATTTT. Its translation: CASSQDRSLNTQYF.